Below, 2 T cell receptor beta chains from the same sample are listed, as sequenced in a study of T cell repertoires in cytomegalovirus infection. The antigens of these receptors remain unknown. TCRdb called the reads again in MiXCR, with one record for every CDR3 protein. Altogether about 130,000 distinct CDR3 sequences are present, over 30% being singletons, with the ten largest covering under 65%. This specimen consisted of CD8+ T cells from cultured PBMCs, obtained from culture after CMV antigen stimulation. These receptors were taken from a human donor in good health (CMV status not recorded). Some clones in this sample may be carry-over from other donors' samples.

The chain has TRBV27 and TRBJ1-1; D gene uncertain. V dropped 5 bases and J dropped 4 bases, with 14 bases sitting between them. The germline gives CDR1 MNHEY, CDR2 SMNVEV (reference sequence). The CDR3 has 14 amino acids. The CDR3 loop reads CASSADGRPTEAFF. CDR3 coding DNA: TGTGCCAGCAGTGCCGATGGGAGACCCACTGAAGCTTTCTTT.

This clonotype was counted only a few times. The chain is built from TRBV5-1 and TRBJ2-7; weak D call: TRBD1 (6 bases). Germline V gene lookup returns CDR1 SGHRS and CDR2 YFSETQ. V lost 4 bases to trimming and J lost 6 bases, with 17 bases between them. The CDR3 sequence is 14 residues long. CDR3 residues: CASSEGQGNSEQYF. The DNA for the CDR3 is TGCGCCAGCAGCGAGGGGCAGGGGAATAGCGAGCAGTACTTC.